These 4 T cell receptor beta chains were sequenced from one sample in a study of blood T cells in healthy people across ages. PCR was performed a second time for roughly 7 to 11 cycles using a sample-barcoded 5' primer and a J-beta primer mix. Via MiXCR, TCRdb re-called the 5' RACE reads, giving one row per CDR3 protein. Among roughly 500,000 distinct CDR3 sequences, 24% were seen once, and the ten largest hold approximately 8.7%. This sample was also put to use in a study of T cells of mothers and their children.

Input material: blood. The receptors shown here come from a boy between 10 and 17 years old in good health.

DNA for the CDR3: TGTGCCAGCAGTTTATTTGGCGGGGGAAAAAACATTCAGTACTTC. It is translated as CASSLFGGGKNIQYF. The chain couples TRBV12-3 or TRBV12-4 to TRBJ2-4; 7 bases are a match to TRBD2. V shed 2 bases and J 4 bases; nucleotides not matched to a gene: 5. The CDR3 extends over 15 amino acids.

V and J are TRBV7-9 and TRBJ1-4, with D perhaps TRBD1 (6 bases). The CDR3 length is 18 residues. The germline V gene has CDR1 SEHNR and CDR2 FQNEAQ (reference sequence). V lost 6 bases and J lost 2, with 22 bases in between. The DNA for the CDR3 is TGTGCCAGCAGGGGTTTTTCCTCAGGGGCTCGTACTAATGAAAAACTGTTTTTT. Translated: CASRGFSSGARTNEKLFF.

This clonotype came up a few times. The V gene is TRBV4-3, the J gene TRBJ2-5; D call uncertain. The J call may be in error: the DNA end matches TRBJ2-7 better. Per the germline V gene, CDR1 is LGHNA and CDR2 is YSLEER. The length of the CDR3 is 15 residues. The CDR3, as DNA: TGCGCCAGCAGCCAAGATAAGGACCCCACCTACGAGCAGTACTTC. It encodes CASSQDKDPTYEQYF.

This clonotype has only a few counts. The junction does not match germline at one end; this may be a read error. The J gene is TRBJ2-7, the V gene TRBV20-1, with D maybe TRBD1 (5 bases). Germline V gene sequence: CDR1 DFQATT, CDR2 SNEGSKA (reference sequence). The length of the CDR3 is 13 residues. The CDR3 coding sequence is TGCAGTGCTTCCTCAGGGCGTCCCTACGAACAGTACTTC. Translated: CSASSGRPYEQYF.